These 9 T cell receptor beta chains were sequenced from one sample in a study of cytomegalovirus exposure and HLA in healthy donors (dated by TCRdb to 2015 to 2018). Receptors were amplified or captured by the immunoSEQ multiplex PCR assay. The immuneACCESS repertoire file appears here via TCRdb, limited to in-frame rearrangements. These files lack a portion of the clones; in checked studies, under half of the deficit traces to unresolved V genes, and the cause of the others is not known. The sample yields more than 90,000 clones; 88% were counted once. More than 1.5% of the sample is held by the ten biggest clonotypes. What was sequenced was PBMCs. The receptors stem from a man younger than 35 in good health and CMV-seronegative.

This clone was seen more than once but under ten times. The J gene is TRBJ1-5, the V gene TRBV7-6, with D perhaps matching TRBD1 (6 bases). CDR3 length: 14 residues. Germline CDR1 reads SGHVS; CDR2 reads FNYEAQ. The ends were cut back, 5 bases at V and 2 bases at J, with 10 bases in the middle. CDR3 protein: CASSLQGGNQPQHF. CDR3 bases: TGTGCCAGCAGCCTACAGGGTGGCAATCAGCCCCAGCATTTT.

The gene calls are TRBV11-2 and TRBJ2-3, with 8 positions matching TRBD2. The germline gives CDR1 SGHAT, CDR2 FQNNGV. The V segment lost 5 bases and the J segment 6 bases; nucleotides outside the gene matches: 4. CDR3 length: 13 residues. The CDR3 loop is CASSRGTSDTQYF. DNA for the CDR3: TGTGCCAGCAGCCGCGGGACTAGTGATACGCAGTATTTT.

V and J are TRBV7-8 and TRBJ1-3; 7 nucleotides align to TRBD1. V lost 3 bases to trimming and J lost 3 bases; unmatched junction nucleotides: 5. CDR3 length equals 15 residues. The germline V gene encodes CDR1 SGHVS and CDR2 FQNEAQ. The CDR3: CASSLPPGGGNTIYF. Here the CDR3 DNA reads TGTGCCAGCAGCTTGCCACCAGGGGGTGGAAACACCATATATTTT. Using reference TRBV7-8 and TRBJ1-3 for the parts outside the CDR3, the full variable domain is GAGVSQSPRYKVAKRGQDVALRCDPISGHVSLFWYQQALGQGPEFLTYFQNEAQLDKSGLPSDRFFAERPEGSVSTLKIQRTQQEDSAVYLCASSLPPGGGNTIYFGEGSWLTVV.

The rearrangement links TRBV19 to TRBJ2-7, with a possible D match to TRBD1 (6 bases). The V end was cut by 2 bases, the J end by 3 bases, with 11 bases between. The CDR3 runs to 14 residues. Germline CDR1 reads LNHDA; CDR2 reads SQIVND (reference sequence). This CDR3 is CASSIKQGFYEQYF. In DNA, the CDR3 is TGTGCCAGTAGTATAAAACAGGGATTCTACGAGCAGTACTTC.

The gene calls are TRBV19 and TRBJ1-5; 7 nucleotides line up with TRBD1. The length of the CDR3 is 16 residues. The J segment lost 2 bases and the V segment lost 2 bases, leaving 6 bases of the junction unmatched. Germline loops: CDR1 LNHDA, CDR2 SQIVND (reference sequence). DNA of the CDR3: TGTGCCAGTAGTATAACAGGGGTCGGAGGCAATCAGCCCCAGCATTTT. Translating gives CASSITGVGGNQPQHF.

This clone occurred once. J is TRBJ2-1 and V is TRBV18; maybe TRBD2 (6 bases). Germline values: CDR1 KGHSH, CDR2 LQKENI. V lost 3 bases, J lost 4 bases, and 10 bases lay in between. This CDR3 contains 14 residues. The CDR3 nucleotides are TGTGCCAGCTCACCCGCGGGACTTTACAATGAGCAGTTCTTC. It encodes CASSPAGLYNEQFF.

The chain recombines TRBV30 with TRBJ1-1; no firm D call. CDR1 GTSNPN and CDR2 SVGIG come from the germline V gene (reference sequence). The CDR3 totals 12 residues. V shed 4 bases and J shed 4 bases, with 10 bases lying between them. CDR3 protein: CAWMEGLTEAFF. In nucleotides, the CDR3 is TGTGCCTGGATGGAGGGTCTCACTGAAGCTTTCTTT.

The CDR3 is CASEVVGQNTEAFF. The DNA for the CDR3 is TGTGCCAGTGAGGTCGTGGGACAGAACACTGAAGCTTTCTTT. The chain uses TRBV19 and TRBJ1-1; tentatively, D is TRBD1 (6 bases). Germline V gene lookup returns CDR1 LNHDA and CDR2 SQIVND (reference sequence). This CDR3 is built from 14 residues. V lost 8 bases and J 1 base, leaving 14 bases between the germline ends.

CDR3 bases: TGTGCCAGCAGCTCGTTGACAGGGCCGGGAAACACCATATATTTT. Residues: CASSSLTGPGNTIYF. The gene calls are TRBV7-9 and TRBJ1-3, with TRBD1 matching 7 bases. The CDR3 sequence is 15 residues long. In germline, CDR1 is SEHNR, CDR2 FQNEAQ (reference sequence). The V segment lost 4 bases and the J segment 4 bases; nucleotides outside the gene matches: 7.